These 18 T cell receptor beta chains originate from one sample sequenced in a study of CD8+ T cells in alopecia areata. Investigators isolated RNA and reverse transcribed it into cDNA to act as the sequencing template. Generated by immunoSEQ multiplex PCR, the TCRdb table keeps only in-frame clones and is missing some. Of over 150,000 clones detected, around half appear once; the ten largest clones hold 11%. The treatment denotes: oral pan-JAK inhibitor, 5-10 mg twice daily. The starting material was CD8+ T cells sorted from blood, obtained at week 24, from a patient treated with tofacitinib. Every receptor here comes from a human donor with alopecia areata.

The V call is TRBV5-4, the J call TRBJ2-3, with D possibly matching TRBD1 (7 bases). Germline values: CDR1 SGHNT, CDR2 YYREEE (reference sequence). The CDR3 is made up of 15 amino acids. Deletions cut 4 bases from V and 6 bases from J, with 18 bases between. This CDR3 reads CASSEAGGRDDTQYF. CDR3 in DNA: TGTGCCAGCAGCGAGGCAGGGGGGCGGGACGATACGCAGTATTTT.

The gene calls are TRBV14 and TRBJ2-7, with D possibly being TRBD1 (6 bases). The V and J ends lost 4 bases and 3 bases respectively, with 13 bases between them. Germline CDR1 SGHDN, CDR2 FVKESK. The CDR3 has 14 residues. The CDR3 here is CASSRTVEGYEQYF. For the CDR3, the DNA is TGTGCCAGCAGCCGGACAGTGGAAGGCTACGAGCAGTACTTC.

The V and J genes are TRBV7-6 and TRBJ2-3; D is possibly TRBD2 (5 bases). With 3 bases removed from V and 2 bases from J, the gap between germline ends came to 9 bases. Germline V gives CDR1 SGHVS, CDR2 FNYEAQ. This CDR3 region has 14 residues. This CDR3 reads CASSLEVDTDTQYF. CDR3 nucleotide sequence: TGTGCCAGCAGCTTGGAGGTAGACACAGATACGCAGTATTTT.

This chain uses TRBV2 with TRBJ2-5; TRBD2 aligns across 13 bases. The CDR3 has 20 amino acids. J was trimmed by 0 bases and V by 3 bases; bases with no gene match: 13. Germline V gene sequence: CDR1 SNHLY, CDR2 FYNNEI. The chain's CDR3 is CASSDPTSGGVQSNQETQYF. The CDR3 coding sequence is TGTGCCAGCAGTGACCCTACTAGCGGGGGGGTCCAATCGAACCAAGAGACCCAGTACTTC.

This clone has a handful of counts. The V call is TRBV11-2, the J call TRBJ1-1; 9 nucleotides align to TRBD1. This CDR3 is 17 amino acids long. Trimming cost V 0 bases and J 7 bases; bases outside gene matches: 12. CDR1 is SGHAT and CDR2 is FQNNGV in the germline V gene. In nucleotides, the CDR3 is TGTGCCAGCAGCTTAGATCTCATGGGACAGGGAACGATTGAAGCTTTCTTT. It is translated as CASSLDLMGQGTIEAFF.

The rearrangement joins TRBV27 to TRBJ2-1; no firm D call. Germline V gene lookup returns CDR1 MNHEY and CDR2 SMNVEV (reference sequence). This CDR3 spans 14 amino acids. V lost 6 bases, J lost 9 bases, and 18 bases lay in between. This CDR3 is CASSPSGLPGEQFF. CDR3 nucleotide sequence: TGTGCCAGCAGCCCGTCAGGCCTACCCGGTGAGCAGTTCTTC.

DNA for the CDR3: TGTGCCAGCAGTGAAGGAGGGAGCTCCTACAATGAGCAGTTCTTC. Amino acids: CASSEGGSSYNEQFF. This chain joins TRBV25-1 and TRBJ2-1, with D tentatively TRBD2 (6 bases). The CDR3 is 15 residues long. CDR1 is MGHDK, CDR2 SYGVNS, per germline. With 2 bases removed from V and 0 bases from J, the gap between germline ends came to 8 bases.

The chain recombines TRBV7-2 with TRBJ1-1, with 9 bases lining up with TRBD1. Trimming cost V 5 bases and J 1 base; bases outside gene matches: 5. Per the germline V gene, CDR1 is SGHTA and CDR2 is FQGNSA. The CDR3 covers 15 residues. The CDR3, as DNA: TGTGCCAGCAGCACCCTGGACAGGGGGAACACTGAAGCTTTCTTT. Residues: CASSTLDRGNTEAFF.

The genes are TRBV14 and TRBJ2-1; 8 nucleotides line up with TRBD2. CDR1 is SGHDN, CDR2 FVKESK, per germline. The CDR3 is 11 amino acids. The trim removed 1 base at V and 14 bases at J, leaving 1 base unmatched. The CDR3 reads CASSQVAGKFF. CDR3 in DNA: TGTGCCAGCAGCCAAGTAGCGGGGAAGTTCTTC.

V is TRBV29-1 and J is TRBJ2-2; the D is unclear. Germline V gene lookup returns CDR1 SQVTM and CDR2 ANQGSEA. The CDR3 is made up of 14 amino acids. V shed 5 bases and J shed 2 bases, with 12 bases lying between them. The CDR3 nucleotides are TGCAGCGTTATTTGGCAGGACAACACCGGGGAGCTGTTTTTT. As protein: CSVIWQDNTGELFF.

There are a few counts of this clone. The chain carries TRBV7-2 and TRBJ1-4; D is ambiguous. Germline V gene lookup returns CDR1 SGHTA and CDR2 FQGNSA. Trimming cost V 2 bases and J 3 bases, with 7 bases left between them. The CDR3 covers 14 residues. CDR3 residues: CASSLSGSNEKLFF. In DNA, the CDR3 is TGTGCCAGCAGCTTATCGGGTTCTAATGAAAAACTGTTTTTT.

This clone has more than one count but fewer than ten. The V and J genes are TRBV5-5 and TRBJ2-7; the D gene is possibly TRBD1 (6 bases). Between the trimmed V and J ends, which lost 4 bases and 0 bases, there was a span of 14 bases. CDR3 length: 15 amino acids. Germline V gene sequence: CDR1 SGHKS, CDR2 YYEKEE (reference sequence). CDR3 bases: TGTGCCAGCAGCCCCCGACAGGACACCTCCTACGAGCAGTACTTC. As protein: CASSPRQDTSYEQYF.

The V call is TRBV5-6, the J call TRBJ2-5, with D perhaps TRBD1 or TRBD2 (7 bases each). Germline V gene data show CDR1 as SGHDT and CDR2 as YYEEEE. Trimming took 6 bases from V and 2 from J, leaving 23 bases between them. The CDR3 sequence is 17 residues long. CDR3 nucleotides: TGTGCCAGCAACGAGGGGGGGATGGACAGGCTACAAGAGACCCAGTACTTC. It codes for CASNEGGMDRLQETQYF.

The J gene is TRBJ1-1, the V gene TRBV9, with D possibly being TRBD1 (6 bases). The V gene lost 3 bases and the J gene lost 4 bases, with 28 bases spanning the gap. There are 19 residues in the CDR3. CDR1 is SGDLS, CDR2 YYNGEE, per germline. CDR3 in amino acids: CASSGKPGRASSGATEAFF. The CDR3 DNA reads TGTGCCAGCAGCGGGAAACCGGGCCGCGCCTCCTCGGGGGCCACTGAAGCTTTCTTT.

The J gene is TRBJ2-1, the V gene TRBV4-3; D not resolved. V was clipped by 0 bases and J by 5 bases, with 14 bases between them. This CDR3 region has 16 residues. In germline, CDR1 is LGHNA, CDR2 YSLEER. The CDR3 nucleotides read TGCGCCAGCAGCCAAGATACGGGTACTATACACAATGAGCAGTTCTTC. Translating gives CASSQDTGTIHNEQFF.

This clone came up a few times. The J gene is TRBJ2-7, the V gene TRBV4-1; 8 nucleotides line up with TRBD2. The CDR3 sequence is 15 residues long. Germline lookup yields CDR1 MGHRA and CDR2 YSYEKL. The V gene end was trimmed by 2 bases and the J gene end by 6 bases; junction bases not matched to a gene: 9. CDR3 amino acids: CASSQQMRGAVEQYF. The CDR3 DNA reads TGCGCCAGCAGCCAACAGATGCGGGGGGCCGTCGAGCAGTACTTC.

This clone was seen a few times. The CDR3 bases are TGTGCCACCAGCGGAGCGTCGGCGGGGGACGCAGATACGCAGTATTTT. Protein sequence: CATSGASAGDADTQYF. The chain uses TRBV15 and TRBJ2-3, with 7 bases aligning to TRBD2. V gave up 5 bases and J gave up 4 bases; unmatched junction bases: 12. This CDR3 contains 16 residues. Germline-derived CDR1 and CDR2 are LNHNV and YYDKDF (reference sequence).

The genes are TRBV30 and TRBJ2-7; tentatively, D is TRBD2 (5 bases). V shed 5 bases and J shed 6 bases, with 20 bases lying between them. The CDR3 runs 14 residues. The germline CDR1 and CDR2 sequences are GTSNPN and SVGIG (reference sequence). The CDR3 bases are TGTGCCTGGGCCCCCTTGCCTAGAGGGAGCGAGCAGTACTTC. Translating it yields CAWAPLPRGSEQYF. Full variable domain (rest looked up from reference TRBV30 and TRBJ2-7): SQTIHQWPATLVQPVGSPLSLECTVEGTSNPNLYWYRQAAGRGLQLLFYSVGIGQISSEVPQNLSASRPQDRQFILSSKKLLLSDSGFYLCAWAPLPRGSEQYFGPGTRLTVT.